This T cell receptor (beta chain) appears in the sequencing data of a study of OX40 agonist ivuxolimab in advanced cancers. Study overall: Patients undergoing dose escalation presented with hepatocellular carcinoma, melanoma, renal cell or head and neck cancer.

Sequencing was performed with immunoSEQ multiplex PCR; in TCRdb, only in-frame clones are kept and a portion is missing. The table lists some 70,000 clones, about 83% of them singletons. This clone came up a few times. Antigen unknown. Study-level results: Some nonresponders also had low normalized T-cell clonal expansion. The antigens recognized by the expanded peripheral T cells, that is their antigen specificity, were not determined.

This CDR3 spans 17 amino acids. Germline V gene data show CDR1 as PRHDT and CDR2 as FYEKMQ (reference sequence). V was shortened by 4 bases and J by 0 bases, with 16 bases between the two germline ends. Sequencing used CD4+ or CD8+ T cells sorted from blood, obtained in a trial of the OX40 agonist ivuxolimab. The clonotype was recovered from an adult with an advanced solid tumor such as melanoma, head and neck, liver or kidney cancer. V and J are TRBV13 and TRBJ2-1, with D perhaps given as TRBD1 or TRBD2 (6 bases each). The DNA of the CDR3 is TGTGCCAGCAGCTCCAGTTTCGGGGGCCTCTCCTACAATGAGCAGTTCTTC. Amino acids: CASSSSFGGLSYNEQFF.